The 25 T cell receptor beta chains listed next were all sequenced from one sample in a study of blood T cell repertoires in COVID-19. This table comes from immunoSEQ multiplex PCR, and its TCRdb copy is limited to in-frame clones, with some not included. This table holds 150,000 to 200,000 clones, 82% found once. Sequencing was carried out using PBMCs or T cells enriched from blood (not recorded which). The receptors were gathered from a woman aged 60-75 years with acute COVID-19.

V usage is TRBV18 and J usage is TRBJ2-7, with D hard to call. Germline CDR1 and CDR2: KGHSH and LQKENI. Trimming cost V 2 bases and J 6 bases, with 8 bases left between them. CDR3 size: 12 residues. CDR3 DNA: TGTGCCAGCTCACCAAGCCAACTCGAGCAGTACTTC. As protein: CASSPSQLEQYF.

CDR3 DNA sequence: TGTGCCAGCTCACCAAGGGGGACAGGGGTTATCACAGATACGCAGTATTTT. Its protein is CASSPRGTGVITDTQYF. V is TRBV18 and J is TRBJ2-3, with 10 positions matching TRBD1. The length of the CDR3 is 17 residues. Trimming cost V 2 bases and J 2 bases; bases outside gene matches: 7. The germline V gene encodes CDR1 KGHSH and CDR2 LQKENI.

The chain carries TRBV3-1 (or the pseudogene TRBV3-2) and TRBJ2-5; D is unclear. Germline V lookup: CDR1 LGHDT, CDR2 YNNKEL (reference sequence). This CDR3 contains 12 residues. V was shortened by 3 bases and J by 1 base, with 3 bases between the two germline ends. In nucleotides, the CDR3 is TGTGCCAGCAGCCACCTCCAAGAGACCCAGTACTTC. Encoded protein: CASSHLQETQYF.

The chain recombines TRBV10-2 with TRBJ2-1, with 10 bases fitting TRBD2. The junction had 9 bases not matched to a gene; V was cut back by 7 bases and J by 0 bases. The V gene's germline CDR1 is WSHSY and CDR2 SAAADI. This CDR3 spans 17 amino acids. Written as DNA, the CDR3 is TGCGCCAGCAAGAGGGCTAGCGGGAGCATCTCCTACAATGAGCAGTTCTTC. Its protein is CASKRASGSISYNEQFF.

This clone occurred once. This rearrangement joins TRBV7-2 to TRBJ2-2, with D possibly TRBD2 on 7 matching bases. This CDR3 has 15 amino acids. V dropped 6 bases and J dropped 5 bases, with 16 bases sitting between them. Germline assignment: CDR1 SGHTA and CDR2 FQGNSA. CDR3: CASRQGGGLTGELFF. The CDR3, as DNA: TGTGCCAGCAGACAAGGCGGGGGCCTTACCGGGGAGCTGTTTTTT.

The chain combines TRBV2 with TRBJ2-3; 7 bases align to TRBD2. The CDR3 is made up of 15 amino acids. CDR1 and CDR2 (germline): SNHLY, FYNNEI. V dropped 8 bases and J dropped 5; count of bases not matched to a gene: 13. CDR3 DNA sequence: TGTGCCAGCCGCGAACGGACTAGAATGAAAGATACGCAGTATTTT. This gives the protein CASRERTRMKDTQYF.

This clone has a handful of counts. The chain has TRBV6-5 and TRBJ1-2; D gene unclear. Germline loops: CDR1 MNHEY, CDR2 SVGAGI. The V gene lost 8 bases and the J gene lost 9 bases, with 16 bases spanning the gap. This CDR3 comprises 12 residues. The CDR3 nucleotides read TGTGCCAGCGCCCGCGGGTTAGGGCGCTACACCTTC. Protein: CASARGLGRYTF.

The chain is built from TRBV7-2 and TRBJ1-2; no clear D. Germline V gives CDR1 SGHTA, CDR2 FQGNSA. There are 14 residues in the CDR3. Trimming cost V 1 base and J 2 bases, with 8 bases left between them. The CDR3 protein is CASSLGVLNYGYTF. The CDR3 DNA is TGTGCCAGCAGCTTAGGTGTTCTAAACTATGGCTACACCTTC.

This rearrangement joins TRBV25-1 to TRBJ1-4; no clear D gene. Germline lookup yields CDR1 MGHDK and CDR2 SYGVNS. V was cut by 5 bases and J by 11 bases, with 15 bases left in between. The CDR3 extends over 13 amino acids. CDR3 protein: CASSSGEVFKLFF. The DNA for the CDR3 is TGTGCCAGCAGTTCGGGTGAGGTTTTTAAACTGTTTTTT.

This rearrangement joins TRBV27 to TRBJ1-1; 10 nucleotides agree with TRBD1. Germline V CDR1 and CDR2: MNHEY, SMNVEV (reference sequence). This CDR3 has 15 amino acids. V lost 2 bases, J lost 1 base, and 1 base stayed unmatched. CDR3 sequence: CASSLGQGGNTEAFF. CDR3 in DNA: TGTGCCAGCAGTTTAGGACAGGGGGGGAACACTGAAGCTTTCTTT.

The chain combines TRBV7-2 with TRBJ1-5; D possibly corresponds to TRBD1 (6 bases). This CDR3 has 14 residues. The germline CDR1 and CDR2 sequences are SGHTA and FQGNSA. The germline V and J ends were trimmed by 3 bases and 4 bases, with 10 bases remaining between them. The CDR3: CASSLQQGNQPQHF. The CDR3 DNA reads TGTGCCAGCAGCTTGCAACAGGGAAATCAGCCCCAGCATTTT.

The J gene is TRBJ2-6, the V gene TRBV27; 9 bases match TRBD1. This CDR3 is 15 amino acids long. The ends lost 9 bases at V and 7 bases at J; junction bases unmatched: 10. The germline V gene encodes CDR1 MNHEY and CDR2 SMNVEV (reference sequence). The CDR3 DNA follows: TGTGCCAGTCGACACAGGGGGCTTGGAGCCAACGTCCTGACTTTC. Its translation is CASRHRGLGANVLTF.

As to this clone: The same CDR3 arises from other DNA sequences in this sample as well. This chain links TRBV5-1 with TRBJ1-2; possible D gene TRBD1, 6 bases. The CDR3 loop spans 12 amino acids. V was shortened by 0 bases and J by 6 bases, with 6 bases between the two germline ends. The germline CDR1 and CDR2 sequences are SGHRS and YFSETQ. The CDR3 is CASSLGTDGYTF. As DNA, the CDR3 is TGCGCCAGCAGCTTGGGGACAGATGGCTACACCTTC.

The chain has TRBV9 and TRBJ1-4; D possibly corresponds to TRBD1 (5 bases). The CDR3 runs 14 residues. Trimming took off 4 bases at V and 12 bases at J, with 19 bases between the two ends. Germline lookup yields CDR1 SGDLS and CDR2 YYNGEE. The CDR3 DNA follows: TGTGCCAGCAGCATCCGGGACTCGTCAAGTGAACTGTTTTTT. Translation gives CASSIRDSSSELFF.

This clone was seen a few times. This chain connects TRBV27 to TRBJ1-2; TRBD1 matches 9 bases. With 3 bases clipped from V and 8 bases from J, the junction kept 13 bases outside the gene matches. The germline V gene has CDR1 MNHEY and CDR2 SMNVEV (reference sequence). The CDR3 is made up of 16 amino acids. CDR3: CASSFLTGGVEWGYTF. The DNA for the CDR3 is TGTGCCAGCAGTTTCTTGACAGGGGGTGTCGAGTGGGGCTACACCTTC.

The CDR3 DNA reads as TGTGCCATCAGTAGAGAGGGAGCGACCATGAACACTGAAGCTTTCTTT. Protein sequence: CAISREGATMNTEAFF. The rearrangement joins TRBV10-3 to TRBJ1-1, with no clear D. There are 16 residues in the CDR3. Trimming removed 5 bases at V and 0 bases at J, with 16 bases between. Germline V CDR1 and CDR2: ENHRY, SYGVKD.

The V and J genes are TRBV5-1 and TRBJ2-7; 9 bases line up with TRBD2. The CDR3 loop spans 15 amino acids. Germline CDR1 and CDR2: SGHRS and YFSETQ. Losses at the gene ends were 4 bases for V and 0 bases for J; bases not matched to a gene: 5. CDR3 loop: CASSRTSGYSYEQYF. DNA for the CDR3: TGCGCCAGCAGCCGTACTAGCGGGTACTCCTACGAGCAGTACTTC.

The J gene is TRBJ1-5, the V gene TRBV27; 7 bases map to TRBD1. Trimming removed 6 bases from V and 2 bases from J; junction bases left unmatched: 7. Looked up from germline, CDR1 is MNHEY and CDR2 is SMNVEV (reference sequence). The CDR3 length is 15 residues. CDR3: CASSQNGQGNQPQHF. The CDR3, as DNA: TGTGCCAGCAGCCAGAATGGACAGGGCAATCAGCCCCAGCATTTT.

This sequence joins TRBV10-3 and TRBJ1-1; D is unresolved. The CDR3 is 13 residues long. V was clipped by 5 bases and J by 7 bases, with 14 bases between them. Germline V gene sequence: CDR1 ENHRY, CDR2 SYGVKD. The CDR3 DNA sequence: TGTGCCATCAGTTTGAGGGAGAGCGGTGAAGCTTTCTTT. This translates into CAISLRESGEAFF.

V gene TRBV9 combines with J gene TRBJ2-2; perhaps TRBD2 as D (5 bases). The V and J ends lost 5 bases and 6 bases respectively, with 14 bases between them. The CDR3 consists of 14 residues. Looked up from germline, CDR1 is SGDLS and CDR2 is YYNGEE. Here the CDR3 reads CASRGSFRAGELFF. Written as DNA, the CDR3 is TGTGCCAGCAGGGGGAGCTTTCGAGCCGGGGAGCTGTTTTTT.

DNA of the CDR3: TGTGCCTGGAGTGTAAAAGCGGCGGATACGCAGTATTTT. Encoded protein: CAWSVKAADTQYF. This chain uses TRBV30 with TRBJ2-3, with D tentatively TRBD2 (5 bases). The CDR3 runs to 13 residues. Germline assignment: CDR1 GTSNPN and CDR2 SVGIG (reference sequence). Trimming removed 0 bases from V and 6 bases from J, with 10 bases in between.

The V and J genes are TRBV4-3 and TRBJ1-5, with 7 bases identical to TRBD1. Trimming cost V 3 bases and J 6 bases; bases outside gene matches: 5. The CDR3 has 14 amino acids. Germline V CDR1 and CDR2: LGHNA, YSLEER. The CDR3, as DNA: TGCGCCAGCAGCCATGACAGGGTTACTCAGCCCCAGCATTTT. Translated: CASSHDRVTQPQHF.

This chain links TRBV28 with TRBJ1-2; D may be TRBD1 (5 bases). Germline CDR1 is MDHEN and CDR2 is SYDVKM. The CDR3 consists of 13 residues. V was pared by 5 bases and J by 7 bases, with 14 bases between. CDR3 protein: CASSIKGHIGYTF. CDR3 bases: TGTGCCAGCAGTATAAAGGGGCATATTGGCTACACCTTC.

The chain employs TRBV5-1 and TRBJ2-5, with 9 bases fitting TRBD1. This CDR3 has 16 amino acids. V shed 2 bases, J shed 1 base, and the junction held 6 bases outside the gene matches. Germline V gene lookup returns CDR1 SGHRS and CDR2 YFSETQ. The DNA of the CDR3 is TGCGCCAGCAGCTTAGGACAGGGGACTCTCCAAGAGACCCAGTACTTC. It encodes CASSLGQGTLQETQYF.

The genes are TRBV7-7 and TRBJ1-6; TRBD1 agrees at 7 bases. Per germline, CDR1 SSHAT and CDR2 FNYEAQ (reference sequence). V gave up 5 bases and J gave up 5 bases; unmatched junction bases: 3. CDR3 size: 14 residues. The CDR3 bases are TGTGCCAGCAGCCGAGGACAGGATAATTCACCCCTCCACTTT. Its protein is CASSRGQDNSPLHF. Looking up the rest from reference TRBV7-7 and TRBJ1-6 gives the full variable domain: GAGVSQSPRYKVTKRGQDVTLRCDPISSHATLYWYQQALGQGPEFLTYFNYEAQPDKSGLPSDRFSAERPEGSISTLTIQRTEQRDSAMYRCASSRGQDNSPLHFGNGTRLTVT.